This is a list of T cell receptor beta chains from one sample in a study of blood T cell repertoires in COVID-19. Libraries were prepared by immunoSEQ multiplex PCR; TCRdb keeps only in-frame clonotypes and omits some of them. Of a few hundred thousand clones in the sample, just over 85% were seen once. Sequenced: PBMCs or T cells enriched from blood (not recorded which). These receptors were taken from a man aged 25-45 years who had recovered from COVID-19. The CDR3 runs from the conserved cysteine through the conserved F or W. A D gene is named only where the DNA matches it firmly. Rows give clone size only sometimes, using once, few, many, or a class for an expanded clone.

>TRBJ2-3|TRBD2|TRBV5-1|-
TGCGCCAGCAGCTTGAGTACTAGCGTCGGCACAGATACGCAGTATTTT
CASSLSTSVGTDTQYF
>TRBJ1-1|-|TRBV10-2|few
TGCGCCAGCATGGGGGGGACTGAAGCTTTCTTT
CASMGGTEAFF
>TRBJ2-1|TRBD2|TRBV6-1|few
TGTGCCAGCAGTGAAACTGGATTGACTAGCGGGAGGAGAAATGAGCAGTTCTTC
CASSETGLTSGRRNEQFF
>TRBJ2-2|-|TRBV7-2|-
TGTGCCAGCAGCTTAGTCGGGGGTCGGGTCGGAGGGGAGCTGTTTTTT
CASSLVGGRVGGELFF
>TRBJ1-2|TRBD1|TRBV30|-
TGTGCCTGGATCTACACCCCGGGACAGGACTATGGCTACACCTTC
CAWIYTPGQDYGYTF
>TRBJ2-7|TRBD1|TRBV7-9|-
TGTGCCAGCAGCCCTATTACCTCGACAGGGCTTTACGAGCAGTACTTC
CASSPITSTGLYEQYF
>TRBJ1-1|-|TRBV11-3|-
TGTGCCAGCAGCGCCGGGACTTTGATGAACACTGAAGCTTTCTTT
CASSAGTLMNTEAFF
>TRBJ1-1|-|TRBV30|-
TGTGCCTGGACCCGACAGAACACTGAAGCTTTCTTT
CAWTRQNTEAFF
>TRBJ1-2|-|TRBV20-1|-
TGCAGTGCTGTAGGGGGATCTGGCTACACCTTC
CSAVGGSGYTF
>TRBJ2-7|TRBD1|TRBV5-6|-
TGTGCCAGCAGCCCCGGGACAGGGGAGCAGTACTTC
CASSPGTGEQYF
>TRBJ1-6|-|TRBV3-1/TRBV3-2|-
TGTGCCAGCAGCCAAGTCATGAGCTCCTATAATTCACCCCTCCACTTT
CASSQVMSSYNSPLHF
>TRBJ2-5|TRBD2|TRBV2|-
TGTGCCAGCAGTGGATGGGGGGGGGTTGAGACCCAGTACTTC
CASSGWGGVETQYF
>TRBJ1-2|-|TRBV5-1|-
TGCGCCAGCAGCCTTAGACAGACGAGTAACTATGGCTACACCTTC
CASSLRQTSNYGYTF
>TRBJ1-5|-|TRBV6-5|-
TGTGCCAGCAGTACAGGGTATAGCAATCAGCCCCAGCATTTT
CASSTGYSNQPQHF
>TRBJ2-2|-|TRBV2|-
TGTGCCAGCAGTGTAGCCCCCCGGGGCACCGGGGAGCTGTTTTTT
CASSVAPRGTGELFF
>TRBJ2-2|-|TRBV19|-
TGTGCCAGTACGAATAGGAAGCGACCCGCGAACACCGGGGAGCTGTTTTTT
CASTNRKRPANTGELFF
>TRBJ2-7|TRBD2|TRBV19|-
TGTGCCAGTAGTATATATCTGCGGGGACTAAACACCTACGAGCAGTACTTC
CASSIYLRGLNTYEQYF
>TRBJ1-1|TRBD1|TRBV2|-
TGTGCCAGCATCGGGACAGACGTTATGAACACTGAAGCTTTCTTT
CASIGTDVMNTEAFF
>TRBJ2-4|TRBD2|TRBV6-5|-
TGTGCCAGCAGTCCAGCGGGACTAGCCAAAAACATTCAGTACTTC
CASSPAGLAKNIQYF
>TRBJ1-2|TRBD1|TRBV7-8|-
TGTGCCAGCAGCCCGCGGACAGGGGGCTATGGCTACACCTTC
CASSPRTGGYGYTF
>TRBJ2-5|TRBD1|TRBV19|-
TGTGCCAGTAGTACTTTCAAGGGACAGGAGCAAGAGACCCAGTACTTC
CASSTFKGQEQETQYF
>TRBJ1-6|-|TRBV10-2|-
TGCGCCAGTATGACAGAGGTAGTTTCACCCCTCCACTTT
CASMTEVVSPLHF
>TRBJ1-1|-|TRBV27|-
TGTGCCAGCAGTTTAAGGGGCGGAGTAGCCGAAGCTTTCTTT
CASSLRGGVAEAFF
>TRBJ1-2|-|TRBV11-2|-
TGTGCCAGCAGCGTGGGGCAGAACTATGGCTACACCTTC
CASSVGQNYGYTF
>TRBJ2-5|TRBD1|TRBV19|-
TGTGCCAGTTCCATTGACAGGGTTCCTCAAGAGACCCAGTACTTC
CASSIDRVPQETQYF
>TRBJ1-4|-|TRBV15|-
TGTGCCACCAGCAGAGGGGGCAGAGAATACGAAAAACTGTTTTTT
CATSRGGREYEKLFF
>TRBJ2-7|TRBD2|TRBV7-9|-
TGTGCCAGCAGCCGTTCTAGCGGGAGTACCGACGAGCAGTACTTC
CASSRSSGSTDEQYF
>TRBJ2-2|TRBD2|TRBV5-1|-
TGCGCCAGCAGCTTGACTAGCGGGACCGGGGAGCTGTTTTTT
CASSLTSGTGELFF
>TRBJ2-2|TRBD2|TRBV11-2|-
TGTGCCAGCAGCTACCTGACTAGCGGGAGCACCGGGGAGCTGTTTTTT
CASSYLTSGSTGELFF
>TRBJ2-1|-|TRBV6-5|-
TGTGCCAGCAGTTGGAGGCGGGGGCACAACAATGAGCAGTTCTTC
CASSWRRGHNNEQFF
>TRBJ1-6|TRBD1|TRBV11-2|-
TGTGCCAGCAGCTTGGGACAGGGCTGGAATAATTCACCCCTCCACTTT
CASSLGQGWNNSPLHF
>TRBJ1-6|TRBD1|TRBV7-8|-
TGTGCCAGCAGCTTTCAGGGGGCAGGGGGTTCACCCCTCCACTTT
CASSFQGAGGSPLHF
>TRBJ2-1|TRBD1|TRBV6-1|-
TGTGCCAGCAGTGAATGGACAGGGGACTCCTACAATGAGCAGTTCTTC
CASSEWTGDSYNEQFF
>TRBJ2-7|TRBD1|TRBV5-5|few
TGTGCCAGCAGCTTCGGCAGGGGGCCATACGAGCAGTACTTC
CASSFGRGPYEQYF
>TRBJ2-5|TRBD2|TRBV28|once
TGTGCCAGCAGCTCGACTAGCGGGGGACTCCAAGAGACCCAGTACTTC
CASSSTSGGLQETQYF
>TRBJ2-4|-|TRBV19|-
TGTGCCAGTAGTGAAGAGGCTGTGCCAGGGAACATTCAGTACTTC
CASSEEAVPGNIQYF
>TRBJ2-3|TRBD2|TRBV3-1/TRBV3-2|-
TGTGCCAGCAGCCCGGCGGGGGGGACAGATACGCAGTATTTT
CASSPAGGTDTQYF
>TRBJ1-5|TRBD1|TRBV19|few
TGTGCCAGTAGTATCACAGGGGATAATCAGCCCCAGCATTTT
CASSITGDNQPQHF
>TRBJ2-1|TRBD2|TRBV19|-
TGTGCCAGTAGAAAGCTGCTAGCGGACAATGAGCAGTTCTTC
CASRKLLADNEQFF
>TRBJ2-1|TRBD2|TRBV30|-
TGTGCCTGGAGACTAGCGGGGATCACCTACAATGAGCAGTTCTTC
CAWRLAGITYNEQFF
>TRBJ2-1|TRBD1|TRBV11-2|-
TGTGCCAGCAGCTCCACAGGGGTCCGAACCAATGAGCAGTTCTTC
CASSSTGVRTNEQFF